A selection of T cell receptor beta chains follows, all from one sample in a study of shared clonotypes between healthy human individuals. Clones were read by immunoSEQ multiplex PCR, and TCRdb kept only the in-frame ones, dropping some. The sample has approximately 2,000,000 clones; roughly 92% are singletons. The sequenced sample consisted of naive CD4+ T cells from PBMCs. The receptors here all came from a man aged 18 to 29 in good health. Some clones in this sample may be carry-over from other donors' samples. The CDR3 runs from the conserved cysteine through the conserved F or W. Fields, in order: D gene, V gene, clone size, J gene, CDR3 protein, CDR3 DNA. The D gene is left open where the match is weak. Not all rows give a size; the values are once, few, many and, for expanded clones, a class.

>TRBD1|TRBV9|.|TRBJ2-7
CASAGQGHEQYF
TGTGCCAGCGCGGGACAGGGCCACGAGCAGTACTTC
>.|TRBV6-5|.|TRBJ1-6
CASSYRPTGKNSPLHF
TGTGCCAGCAGTTACCGTCCGACGGGAAAAAATTCACCCCTCCACTTT
>TRBD1|TRBV5-1|.|TRBJ2-3
CASSSTTGTRSGTQYF
TGCGCCAGCAGCTCGACGACAGGGACGCGTTCGGGTACGCAGTATTTT
>.|TRBV9|.|TRBJ2-7
CASSVAVGGLYEQYF
TGTGCCAGCAGCGTAGCTGTGGGGGGTCTGTACGAGCAGTACTTC
>TRBD2|TRBV4-3|.|TRBJ2-1
CASSQRVAGDFNEQFF
TGCGCCAGCAGCCAGAGAGTGGCGGGAGATTTCAATGAGCAGTTCTTC
>TRBD2|TRBV7-3|.|TRBJ2-1
CANSRGLAGVNEQFF
TGTGCCAACAGCCGTGGACTAGCGGGAGTCAATGAGCAGTTCTTC
>TRBD1|TRBV28|.|TRBJ1-1
CASSLQGVSEAFF
TGTGCCAGCAGTTTACAGGGGGTCTCTGAAGCTTTCTTT
>.|TRBV6-5|.|TRBJ1-4
CASRLNEKLFF
TGTGCCAGCAGATTAAATGAAAAACTGTTTTTT
>.|TRBV9|.|TRBJ2-7
CASSVGQGPYEQYF
TGTGCCAGCAGCGTAGGGCAGGGCCCCTACGAGCAGTACTTC
>.|TRBV25-1|.|TRBJ1-3
CASSEVWQGFSGNTIYF
TGTGCCAGCAGTGAGGTTTGGCAGGGCTTCTCTGGAAACACCATATATTTT
>.|TRBV7-8|.|TRBJ2-1
CASSLALEGEQFF
TGTGCCAGCAGCTTAGCGTTGGAGGGTGAGCAGTTCTTC
>TRBD1|TRBV27|.|TRBJ2-5
CASSSPTGGKETQYF
TGTGCCAGCAGTTCCCCGACAGGGGGGAAAGAGACCCAGTACTTC
>TRBD1|TRBV29-1|.|TRBJ2-7
CSVEGQFYEQYF
TGCAGCGTTGAGGGACAGTTCTACGAGCAGTACTTC
>TRBD2|TRBV19|.|TRBJ2-1
CASTIAGGRYNEQFF
TGTGCCAGTACCATAGCGGGAGGGCGGTACAATGAGCAGTTCTTC
>.|TRBV7-3|.|TRBJ2-5
CASSLRDQETQYF
TGTGCCAGCAGCTTGCGGGACCAAGAGACCCAGTACTTC
>TRBD1|TRBV27|.|TRBJ1-4
CASSLAGTGVNEKLFF
TGTGCCAGCAGTTTAGCCGGGACAGGCGTTAATGAAAAACTGTTTTTT
>.|TRBV27|once|TRBJ1-5
CASSLSYGQPQHF
TGTGCCAGCAGTTTAAGTTACGGTCAGCCCCAGCATTTT
>.|TRBV4-1|.|TRBJ2-7
CASSQVEKSLYEQYF
TGCGCCAGCAGCCAAGTGGAGAAAAGCCTATACGAGCAGTACTTC
>TRBD1|TRBV5-1|.|TRBJ2-2
CASNQGAGSGELFF
TGCGCCAGCAACCAGGGGGCGGGCTCCGGGGAGCTGTTTTTT
>TRBD1|TRBV10-2|.|TRBJ1-5
CAARPGGLSGNQPQHF
TGCGCCGCCCGACCAGGGGGGCTATCGGGCAATCAGCCCCAGCATTTT
>TRBD1|TRBV5-1|.|TRBJ1-1
CASSSATGGGEAFF
TGCGCCAGCAGCTCAGCGACAGGGGGCGGTGAAGCTTTCTTT
>.|TRBV19|.|TRBJ2-2
CASSRRAGTNTGELFF
TGTGCCAGTAGCAGACGGGCAGGGACGAACACCGGGGAGCTGTTTTTT
>.|TRBV7-3|few|TRBJ2-2
CASSKGPSAGELFF
TGTGCCAGCAGCAAGGGACCTTCCGCCGGGGAGCTGTTTTTT
>TRBD2|TRBV6-5|.|TRBJ2-7
CASSHNRLAAGEQYF
TGTGCCAGCAGTCACAACCGACTAGCGGCGGGCGAGCAGTACTTC